The clone carrying this TCR beta chain has only one observation. RNA extraction was followed by reverse transcription into cDNA, which acted as the sequencing template. Using immunoSEQ multiplex PCR, the repertoire was profiled, and TCRdb retains in-frame clones only, with some absent. Of over 150,000 clones in the sample, 53% were seen once. Treatment specified: oral pan-JAK inhibitor, 5-10 mg twice daily. Sorting of CD4+ and CD8+ T cells was performed on PBMCs. The data were taken from a study of CD8+ T cells in alopecia areata. Trimming stripped 6 bases from V and 0 bases from J, with 17 bases between. This CDR3 is 16 amino acids long. CDR1 is SEHNR, CDR2 FQNEAQ, per germline (reference sequence).

This sequence originates from a human donor with alopecia areata. Sequenced material: CD8+ T cells sorted from blood, taken at week 24, from a patient treated with tofacitinib. This chain connects TRBV7-9 to TRBJ1-1; D gene unclear. The CDR3 nucleotides read TGTGCCAGCAGTCACCCTCGGGTCACAGTGAACACTGAAGCTTTCTTT. Translation gives CASSHPRVTVNTEAFF.